This record looks at one T cell receptor beta chain sequence and its context. Its antigen is not identified. The data were obtained in a study of identical twins. Study findings and constraints: Twins showed weaker excess sharing in their beta out-of-frame sequences. Where out-of-frame alpha sequences were twin-shared, they showed excess low generation probability.

TCRdb processed the 5' RACE reads anew with MiXCR; each CDR3 protein has one entry. The table records 450,000 or so distinct CDR3 sequences, approximately 24% of them present only once. V was pared by 2 bases and J by 1 base, with 12 bases between. There are 15 residues in the CDR3. Germline V gene sequence: CDR1 DFQATT, CDR2 SNEGSKA (reference sequence). This same sample was also part of a study on T cells expressing NK-cell markers.

Sequenced material: CD4+ T cells sorted from blood. The TCR comes from a woman aged 18 to 35 in good health. The J gene is TRBJ2-1, the V gene TRBV20-1; D call uncertain. CDR3 region: CSARSLSKSYNEQFF. As DNA, the CDR3 is TGCAGTGCTAGATCCCTAAGTAAGTCCTACAATGAGCAGTTCTTC.